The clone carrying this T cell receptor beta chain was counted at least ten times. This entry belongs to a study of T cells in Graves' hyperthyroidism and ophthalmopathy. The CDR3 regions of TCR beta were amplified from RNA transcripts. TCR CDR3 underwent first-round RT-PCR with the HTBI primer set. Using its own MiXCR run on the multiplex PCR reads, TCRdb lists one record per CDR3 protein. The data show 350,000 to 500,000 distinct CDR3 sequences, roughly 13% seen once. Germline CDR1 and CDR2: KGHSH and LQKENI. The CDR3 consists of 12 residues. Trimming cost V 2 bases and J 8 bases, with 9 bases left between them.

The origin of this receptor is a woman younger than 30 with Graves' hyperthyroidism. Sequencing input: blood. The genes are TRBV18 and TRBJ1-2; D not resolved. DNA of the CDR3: TGTGCCAGCTCACCAAGCTTGGAAGGCTACACCTTC. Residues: CASSPSLEGYTF.